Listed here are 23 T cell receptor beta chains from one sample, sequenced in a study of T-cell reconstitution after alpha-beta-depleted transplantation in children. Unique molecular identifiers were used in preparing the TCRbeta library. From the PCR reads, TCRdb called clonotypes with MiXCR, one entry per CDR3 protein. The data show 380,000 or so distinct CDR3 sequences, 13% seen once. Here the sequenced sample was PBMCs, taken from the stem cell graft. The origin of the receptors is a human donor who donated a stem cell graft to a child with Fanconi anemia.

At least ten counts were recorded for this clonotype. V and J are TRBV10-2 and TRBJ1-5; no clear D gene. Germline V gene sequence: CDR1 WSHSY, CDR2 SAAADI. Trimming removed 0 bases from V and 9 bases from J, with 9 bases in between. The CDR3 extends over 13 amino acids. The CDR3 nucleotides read TGCGCCAGCAGTGAGTCGGGAGGAGGGCCCCAGCATTTT. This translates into CASSESGGGPQHF.

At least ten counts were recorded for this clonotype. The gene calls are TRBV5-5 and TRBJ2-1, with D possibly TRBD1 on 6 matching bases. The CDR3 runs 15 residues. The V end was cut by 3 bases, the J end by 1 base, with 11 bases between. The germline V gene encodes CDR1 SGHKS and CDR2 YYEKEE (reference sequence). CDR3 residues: CASSSSGQSYNEQFF. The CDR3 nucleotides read TGTGCCAGCAGCTCCTCGGGACAATCCTACAATGAGCAGTTCTTC.

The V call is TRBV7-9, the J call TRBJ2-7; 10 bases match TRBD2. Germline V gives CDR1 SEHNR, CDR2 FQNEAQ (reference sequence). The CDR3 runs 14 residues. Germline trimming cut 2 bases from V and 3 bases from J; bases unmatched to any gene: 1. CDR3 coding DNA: TGTGCCAGCAGCTTACTAGCGGGGGACTACGAGCAGTACTTC. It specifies CASSLLAGDYEQYF. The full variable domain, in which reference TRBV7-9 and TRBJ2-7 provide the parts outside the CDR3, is DTGVSQNPRHKITKRGQNVTFRCDPISEHNRLYWYRQTLGQGPEFLTYFQNEAQLEKSRLLSDRFSAERPKGSFSTLEIQRTEQGDSAMYLCASSLLAGDYEQYFGPGTRLTVT.

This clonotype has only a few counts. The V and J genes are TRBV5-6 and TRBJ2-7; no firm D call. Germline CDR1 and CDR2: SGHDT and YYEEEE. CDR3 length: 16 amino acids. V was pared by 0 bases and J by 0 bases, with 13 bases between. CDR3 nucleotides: TGTGCCAGCAGCTTGGCCGCAACCGTTTCCTCCTACGAGCAGTACTTC. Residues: CASSLAATVSSYEQYF. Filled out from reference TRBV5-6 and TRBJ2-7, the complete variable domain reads DAGVTQSPTHLIKTRGQQVTLRCSPKSGHDTVSWYQQALGQGPQFIFQYYEEEERQRGNFPDRFSGHQFPNYSSELNVNALLLGDSALYLCASSLAATVSSYEQYFGPGTRLTVT.

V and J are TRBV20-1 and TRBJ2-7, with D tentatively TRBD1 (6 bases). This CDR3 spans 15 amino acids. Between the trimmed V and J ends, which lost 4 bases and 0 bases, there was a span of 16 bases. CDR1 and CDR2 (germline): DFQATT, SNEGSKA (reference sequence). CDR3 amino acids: CSANDGQRSSYEQYF. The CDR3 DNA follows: TGCAGTGCTAATGACGGACAGCGGAGCTCCTACGAGCAGTACTTC.

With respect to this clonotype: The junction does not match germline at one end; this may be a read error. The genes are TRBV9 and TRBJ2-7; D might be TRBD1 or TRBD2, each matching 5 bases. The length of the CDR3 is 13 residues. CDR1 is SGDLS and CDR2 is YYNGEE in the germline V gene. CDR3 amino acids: CASNVVGTGEQYF. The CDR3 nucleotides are TGTGCCAGCAACGTAGTAGGGACGGGCGAGCAGTACTTC.

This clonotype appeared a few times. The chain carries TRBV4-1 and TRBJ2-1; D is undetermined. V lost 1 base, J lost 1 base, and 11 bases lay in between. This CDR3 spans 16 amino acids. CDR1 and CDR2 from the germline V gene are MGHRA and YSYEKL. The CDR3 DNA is TGCGCCAGCAGCCAAGTTAGCAGCAGTTCCTACAATGAGCAGTTCTTC. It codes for CASSQVSSSSYNEQFF.

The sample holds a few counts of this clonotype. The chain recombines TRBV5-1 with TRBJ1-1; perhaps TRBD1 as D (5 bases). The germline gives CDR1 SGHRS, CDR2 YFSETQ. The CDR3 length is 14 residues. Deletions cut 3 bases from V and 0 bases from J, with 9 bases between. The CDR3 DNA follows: TGCGCCAGCAGCTCGGGACCCCTGAACACTGAAGCTTTCTTT. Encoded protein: CASSSGPLNTEAFF.

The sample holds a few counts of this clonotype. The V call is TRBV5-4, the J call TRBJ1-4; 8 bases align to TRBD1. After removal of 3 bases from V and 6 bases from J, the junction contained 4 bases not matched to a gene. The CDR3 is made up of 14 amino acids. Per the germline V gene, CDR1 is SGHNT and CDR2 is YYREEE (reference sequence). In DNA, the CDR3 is TGTGCCAGCAGCTCCCGGGGACAGGATGAAAAACTGTTTTTT. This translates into CASSSRGQDEKLFF.

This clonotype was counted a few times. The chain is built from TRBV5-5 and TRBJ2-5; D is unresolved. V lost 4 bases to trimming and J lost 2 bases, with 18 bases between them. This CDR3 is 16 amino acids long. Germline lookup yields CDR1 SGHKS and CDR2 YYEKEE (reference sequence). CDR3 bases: TGTGCCAGCAGCCTTAGAAACACGGTCCTTCAAGAGACCCAGTACTTC. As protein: CASSLRNTVLQETQYF.

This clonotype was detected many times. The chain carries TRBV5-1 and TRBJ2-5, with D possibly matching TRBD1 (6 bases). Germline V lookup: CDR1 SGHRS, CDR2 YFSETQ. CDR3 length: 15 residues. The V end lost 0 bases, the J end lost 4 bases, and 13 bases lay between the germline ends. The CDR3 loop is CASSLDGRGGETQYF. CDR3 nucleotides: TGCGCCAGCAGCTTGGATGGCAGGGGTGGAGAGACCCAGTACTTC. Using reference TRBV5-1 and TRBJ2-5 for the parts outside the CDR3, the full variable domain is KAGVTQTPRYLIKTRGQQVTLSCSPISGHRSVSWYQQTPGQGLQFLFEYFSETQRNKGNFPGRFSGRQFSNSRSEMNVSTLELGDSALYLCASSLDGRGGETQYFGPGTRLLVL.

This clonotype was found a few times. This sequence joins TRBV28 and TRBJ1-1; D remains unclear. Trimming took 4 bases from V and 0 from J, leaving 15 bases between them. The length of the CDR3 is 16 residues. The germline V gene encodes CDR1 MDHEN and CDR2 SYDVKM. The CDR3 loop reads CASSSPSAALNTEAFF. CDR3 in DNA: TGTGCCAGCAGTTCCCCGTCGGCGGCCCTGAACACTGAAGCTTTCTTT.

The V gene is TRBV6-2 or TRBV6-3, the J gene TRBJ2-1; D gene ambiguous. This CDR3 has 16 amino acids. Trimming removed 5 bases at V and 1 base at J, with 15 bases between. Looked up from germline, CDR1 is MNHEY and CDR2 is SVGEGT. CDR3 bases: TGTGCCAGCAGTCCAGACACGGTTATATCCTACAATGAGCAGTTCTTC. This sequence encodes CASSPDTVISYNEQFF.

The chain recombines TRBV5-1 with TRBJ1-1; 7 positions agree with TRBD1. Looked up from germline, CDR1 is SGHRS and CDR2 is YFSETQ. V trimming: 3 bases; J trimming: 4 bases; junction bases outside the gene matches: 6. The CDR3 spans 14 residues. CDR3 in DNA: TGCGCCAGCAGCTCACAGGGGATGGCCACTGAAGCTTTCTTT. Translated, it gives CASSSQGMATEAFF.

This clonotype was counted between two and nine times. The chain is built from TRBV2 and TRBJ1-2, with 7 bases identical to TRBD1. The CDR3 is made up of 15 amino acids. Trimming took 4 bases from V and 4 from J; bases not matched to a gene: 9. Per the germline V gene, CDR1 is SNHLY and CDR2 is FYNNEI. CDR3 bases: TGTGCCAGCAGTGGACAGGGTATATCCTCCTATGGCTACACCTTC. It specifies CASSGQGISSYGYTF.

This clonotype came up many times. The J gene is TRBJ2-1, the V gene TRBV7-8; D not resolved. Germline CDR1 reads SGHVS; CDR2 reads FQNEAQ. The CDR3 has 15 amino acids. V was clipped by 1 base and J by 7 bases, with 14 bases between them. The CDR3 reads CASSLERLVGNEQFF. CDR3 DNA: TGTGCCAGCAGCTTAGAACGGTTGGTCGGTAATGAGCAGTTCTTC.

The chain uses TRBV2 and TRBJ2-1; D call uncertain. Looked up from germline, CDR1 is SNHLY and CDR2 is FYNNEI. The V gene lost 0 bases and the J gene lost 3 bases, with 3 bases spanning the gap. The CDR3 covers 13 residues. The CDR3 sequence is CASSEALYNEQFF. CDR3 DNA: TGTGCCAGCAGTGAAGCACTCTACAATGAGCAGTTCTTC.

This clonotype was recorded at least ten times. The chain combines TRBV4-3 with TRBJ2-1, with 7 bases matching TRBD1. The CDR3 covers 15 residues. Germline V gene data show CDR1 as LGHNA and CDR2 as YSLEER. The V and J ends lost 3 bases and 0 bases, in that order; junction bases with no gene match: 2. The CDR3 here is CASSQDRSSYNEQFF. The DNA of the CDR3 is TGCGCCAGCAGCCAGGACAGGAGCTCCTACAATGAGCAGTTCTTC.

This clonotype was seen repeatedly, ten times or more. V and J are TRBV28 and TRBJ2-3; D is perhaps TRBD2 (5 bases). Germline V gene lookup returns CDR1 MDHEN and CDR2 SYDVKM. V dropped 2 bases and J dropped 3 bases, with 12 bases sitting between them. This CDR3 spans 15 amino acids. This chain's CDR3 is CASSLGSAGTDTQYF. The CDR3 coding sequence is TGTGCCAGCAGTTTAGGTAGCGCTGGTACAGATACGCAGTATTTT.

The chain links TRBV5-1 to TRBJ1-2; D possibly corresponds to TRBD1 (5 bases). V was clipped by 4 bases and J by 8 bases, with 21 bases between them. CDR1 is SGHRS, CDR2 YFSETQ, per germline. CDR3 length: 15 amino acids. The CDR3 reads CASSAPEQGMGGYTF. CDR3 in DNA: TGCGCCAGCAGCGCACCTGAGCAGGGCATGGGAGGCTACACCTTC.

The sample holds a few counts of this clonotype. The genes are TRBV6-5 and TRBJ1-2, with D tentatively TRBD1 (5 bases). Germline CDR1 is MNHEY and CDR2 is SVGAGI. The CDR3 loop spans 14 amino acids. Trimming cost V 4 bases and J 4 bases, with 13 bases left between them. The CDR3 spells CASSFGGAGYGYTF. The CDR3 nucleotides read TGTGCCAGCAGTTTTGGAGGGGCCGGCTATGGCTACACCTTC.

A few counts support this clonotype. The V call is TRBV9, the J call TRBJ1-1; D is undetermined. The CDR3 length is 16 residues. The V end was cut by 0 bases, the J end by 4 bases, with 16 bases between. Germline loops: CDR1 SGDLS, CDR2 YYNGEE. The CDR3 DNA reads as TGTGCCAGCAGCGTAGCTACCAACACCCGCTTCACTGAAGCTTTCTTT. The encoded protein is CASSVATNTRFTEAFF.

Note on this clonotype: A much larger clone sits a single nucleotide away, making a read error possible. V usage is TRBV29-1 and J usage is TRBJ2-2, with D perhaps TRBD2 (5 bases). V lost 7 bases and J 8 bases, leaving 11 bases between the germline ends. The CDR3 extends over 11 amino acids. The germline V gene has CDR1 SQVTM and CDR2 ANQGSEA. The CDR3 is CSGGRDGELFF. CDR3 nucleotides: TGCAGCGGAGGGCGCGATGGGGAGCTGTTTTTT.